This T cell receptor beta chain was captured in a study of blood T cell repertoires in COVID-19. CDR1 is SGHVS, CDR2 FQNEAQ, per germline. V lost 4 bases and J lost 5, with 16 bases in between. The CDR3 contains 15 residues. Authors' analysis steps: Amplified reference gene primers provided the basis for estimating nucleated cell counts. Sequencing used immunoSEQ multiplex PCR; TCRdb keeps in-frame clones, though not all of them. The DNA was the basis for D and trimming; V, J and clone size are from that table. The table includes 40,000 to 50,000 clones, around 86% detected once. The chain is built from TRBV7-8 and TRBJ2-3, with a tentative D call TRBD2 (6 bases). This TCR was sampled from a woman aged 80 or older with acute or convalescent COVID-19. Source material: peripheral blood. The CDR3 DNA reads as TGTGCCAGCAGCTCCCCTGGGATGGAGGGAGATACGCAGTATTTT. This gives the protein CASSSPGMEGDTQYF.